This TCR beta chain was identified in a study of blood T cell repertoires in COVID-19 (dated by TCRdb to about 2020). As for the study more broadly: The collaborator samples originated in the United States, Italy and Spain and spanned the acute and convalescent phases of COVID-19. Samples came from the ongoing ImmuneRACE study (first 160 participants) plus 1,254 subjects from 6 global collaborators. HLA class I and class II types, where available, came from metadata supplied by the sample provider rather than from assay-based typing. The material from the prospective study consisted of cDNA or gDNA derived from T cells, B-cell-depleted T cells, or PBMCs. The repertoires were released in a freely available public database meant as a resource for research on the immune response to SARS-CoV-2. Subjects who had been exposed to COVID-19, were actively infected with it, or had recovered from it provided the deeply sampled blood TCRbeta repertoires that made up the dataset. A de-identified subject ID, COVID-19 status, age in years and sex were almost always included in the sample metadata.

Trimming takes 3 bases off V and 2 bases off J; junction bases not matched to a gene: 1. In the germline V gene, CDR1 corresponds to SGHTA and CDR2 to FQGNSA. The CDR3 numbers 14 residues from cysteine through phenylalanine. The read is trimmed to its CDR3 DNA, 42 bases read in frame from base 1. The study at large found these results: How much clinical and demographic metadata was included differed by source and by participant, and the metadata was provided uncurated.

As to this clone: Its antigen has not been determined. Per-nucleotide qualities are absent, and no much larger clonotype sits a single base away.

The collaborating institutions used their own protocols to collect whole blood in K2EDTA tubes. For TCRbeta analysis, collaborators shipped samples as frozen whole blood, isolated PBMCs, or DNA extracted from either of those sample types. The immunoSEQ Assay, a bias-controlled multiplex PCR, was used to amplify TCRbeta CDR3 regions from genomic DNA. As for the original processing: Within the assay, amplification of reference gene primers was used to estimate how many nucleated cells each sample contained. To quantify the absolute abundance of each unique TCRbeta CDR3 rearrangement, sequence reads were collapsed and filtered. For each sample, productive Simpson clonality was calculated as the square root of Simpson's diversity index over productive rearrangements. TCRdb carries this immuneACCESS record with in-frame sequences only. Its versions omit some clonotypes, under half of them owing to an unresolved V gene in the studies checked, with the rest unexplained. The V and J calls and the clone size are those of that table, but D and trimming were determined from the DNA. The sample profile shows approximately 83,000 clones; nearly 90% of them were found once. The leading ten clones occupy about 6.7% of the sample.

The receptor was derived from a man aged 65 to 79 with acute or convalescent COVID-19. The V gene is TRBV7-2 and the J gene is TRBJ2-7, and 10 junction bases match TRBD1. Sequencing was performed on peripheral blood. The DNA reads as follows: TGTGCCAGCAGCTTGGACAGGGGGGCCTACGAGCAGTACTTC. This encodes CASSLDRGAYEQYF.